These 3 T cell receptor beta chains were all obtained from the same sample, sequenced in a study of cytomegalovirus exposure and HLA in healthy donors. The study ran its PCR with 60 Vbeta and 13 Jbeta primers. The data were produced by immunoSEQ multiplex PCR, yet TCRdb's version contains in-frame clones alone and is incomplete. Of around 110,000 clones detected, approximately 80% appear once; the ten largest clones hold under 5%. Sequencing was carried out using PBMCs. The source is a woman in her 30s in good health and CMV-seronegative.

The rearrangement uses TRBV28 and TRBJ1-4; 8 positions match TRBD1. The CDR3 loop spans 14 amino acids. Germline V gene lookup returns CDR1 MDHEN and CDR2 SYDVKM. Trimming at V came to 5 bases and at J to 8 bases, leaving 7 bases not matched to a gene. CDR3 loop: CASSTDREEEKLFF. The CDR3 DNA follows: TGTGCCAGCAGTACGGACAGGGAAGAAGAAAAACTGTTTTTT.

The table lists this clone with a few counts. The V and J genes are TRBV7-9 and TRBJ2-5; the D gene is possibly TRBD2 (6 bases). CDR1 SEHNR and CDR2 FQNEAQ come from the germline V gene (reference sequence). V gave up 2 bases and J gave up 2 bases, with 6 bases separating them. This CDR3 has 13 amino acids. The CDR3 nucleotides read TGTGCCAGCAGCTTACGGGGGCAAGAGACCCAGTACTTC. Translation: CASSLRGQETQYF.

The chain joins TRBV19 to TRBJ2-5, with TRBD2 identical over 15 bases. This CDR3 comprises 15 residues. Germline assignment: CDR1 LNHDA and CDR2 SQIVND (reference sequence). V lost 6 bases to trimming and J lost 2 bases; unmatched junction nucleotides: 1. The chain's CDR3 is CASSGLAGGQETQYF. The CDR3 DNA reads as TGTGCCAGTAGCGGACTAGCGGGAGGGCAAGAGACCCAGTACTTC.